Below are 24 T cell receptor beta chains sequenced from a single sample in a study of CXCR3-negative and CXCR3-positive naive CD8 T cells. 5' RACE that incorporated UMI labels was used to prepare the TRB cDNA libraries. TCRdb reworked the 5' RACE reads into one entry per CDR3 protein, no DNA. The sample has approximately 58,000 distinct CDR3 sequences. The sample taken for sequencing was naive CXCR3- CD8+ T cells from blood. Subset noted: CD45RO-CCR7+CD27+CD95- naive CD8+ T cells lacking CXCR3 (TNR3-). These receptors all come from a human donor in good health. Some clones in this sample may be carry-over from other donors' samples.

Judged by frequency, this clonotype is medium-sized. The CDR3 protein is CASTQLGEQYF. The chain combines TRBV7-8 with TRBJ2-7. Germline-derived CDR1 and CDR2 are SGHVS and FQNEAQ. The CDR3 extends over 11 amino acids.

This chain joins TRBV18 and TRBJ2-5; TCRdb's D gene call, TRBD1, goes unchecked for lack of DNA. The CDR3 is made up of 15 amino acids. Germline V gene sequence: CDR1 KGHSH, CDR2 LQKENI. The CDR3 loop is CASSPDRYHQETQYF.

The genes are TRBV9 and TRBJ2-1; the TCRdb call, TRBD2, lacks DNA for checking. Germline CDR1 reads SGDLS; CDR2 reads YYNGEE. This CDR3 has 16 amino acids. CDR3 region: CASSVALAGYYNEQFF.

This chain uses TRBV29-1 with TRBJ2-7; as DNA is missing, the TRBD2 call by TCRdb cannot be tested. The CDR3 length is 14 residues. Germline CDR1 reads SQVTM; CDR2 reads ANQGSEA. This CDR3 is CSVHTSGGSYEQYF.

The V call is TRBV23-1, the J call TRBJ2-2; TCRdb outputs TRBD1, but without DNA this stays unchecked. TRBV23-1 has ORF status, its function being uncertain. This CDR3 is built from 16 residues. CDR3 residues: CASSPGGELRTGELFF.

J is TRBJ2-7 and V is TRBV20-1; TCRdb returns TRBD1, unconfirmable since there is no DNA. This CDR3 comprises 14 residues. Germline values: CDR1 DFQATT, CDR2 SNEGSKA (reference sequence). CDR3 amino acids: CSARPGTGPYGQYF.

This sequence joins TRBV5-6 and TRBJ2-7; there is no DNA to check the TCRdb D call of TRBD1. Germline V gives CDR1 SGHDT, CDR2 YYEEEE. The CDR3 has 15 amino acids. CDR3 residues: CASSPWTGGGYEQYF.

The chain is built from TRBV28 and TRBJ2-7. The CDR3 extends over 13 amino acids. CDR1 and CDR2 from the germline V gene are MDHEN and SYDVKM. CDR3 sequence: CASSFENSYEQYF. Full variable domain (outside the CDR3, taken from reference TRBV28 and TRBJ2-7): DVKVTQSSRYLVKRTGEKVFLECVQDMDHENMFWYRQDPGLGLRLIYFSYDVKMKEKGDIPEGYSVSREKKERFSLILESASTNQTSMYLCASSFENSYEQYFGPGTRLTVT.

The chain has TRBV6-6 and TRBJ2-1; TCRdb's D gene call, TRBD1, goes unchecked for lack of DNA. Germline lookup yields CDR1 MNHNY and CDR2 SVGAGI (reference sequence). The CDR3 consists of 14 residues. CDR3 residues: CASSYQGATDEQFF.

The J gene is TRBJ2-7, the V gene TRBV29-1. CDR3 size: 12 residues. Germline CDR1 is SQVTM and CDR2 is ANQGSEA. The CDR3 spells CSVGLTAYEQYF.

The J gene is TRBJ2-1, the V gene TRBV7-9; TCRdb calls TRBD2, which cannot be checked without DNA. Germline V gene lookup returns CDR1 SEHNR and CDR2 FQNEAQ (reference sequence). This CDR3 region has 16 residues. The CDR3 spells CASSVGSRGGAFEQFF.

The rearrangement uses TRBV12-3 or TRBV12-4 and TRBJ2-7; lacking DNA, the TRBD2 call made by TCRdb goes unchecked. The length of the CDR3 is 15 residues. The CDR3 spells CASGPGIQLAYEQYF.

The chain has TRBV7-2 and TRBJ2-1; TCRdb lists TRBD1, though no DNA is available to test this call. This CDR3 has 16 residues. Looked up from germline, CDR1 is SGHTA and CDR2 is FQGNSA. This CDR3 is CASSFYGGGSYNEQFF.

The chain carries TRBV12-3 or TRBV12-4 and TRBJ2-7; TCRdb's assignment of TRBD2 cannot be checked, as there is no DNA. This CDR3 spans 12 amino acids. The CDR3 here is CASSSLGYEQYF.

This rearrangement joins TRBV7-9 to TRBJ2-7; TCRdb names TRBD1, which stays unverified in the absence of DNA. The length of the CDR3 is 14 residues. Germline V gene lookup returns CDR1 SEHNR and CDR2 FQNEAQ (reference sequence). The CDR3 sequence is CASSIPTGGYEQYF.

CDR3 sequence: CASSLQGYEQYF. The J gene is TRBJ2-7, the V gene TRBV28; TCRdb lists TRBD1, though no DNA is available to test this call. This CDR3 is built from 12 residues. Germline V gene lookup returns CDR1 MDHEN and CDR2 SYDVKM.

The chain carries TRBV7-9 and TRBJ2-7. The CDR3 has 13 residues. CDR1 is SEHNR and CDR2 is FQNEAQ in the germline V gene (reference sequence). The chain's CDR3 is CASTIGSLYEQYF. Looking up the rest from reference TRBV7-9 and TRBJ2-7 gives the full variable domain: DTGVSQNPRHKITKRGQNVTFRCDPISEHNRLYWYRQTLGQGPEFLTYFQNEAQLEKSRLLSDRFSAERPKGSFSTLEIQRTEQGDSAMYLCASTIGSLYEQYFGPGTRLTVT.

This chain joins TRBV6-5 and TRBJ2-1; without DNA, the TCRdb call of TRBD2 cannot be checked. CDR3 length: 22 amino acids. CDR1 and CDR2 from the germline V gene are MNHEY and SVGAGI. CDR3: CASSTSITSGTSGGLPWNEQFF.

The chain couples TRBV20-1 to TRBJ1-2; TCRdb's assignment of TRBD1 cannot be checked, as there is no DNA. Per the germline V gene, CDR1 is DFQATT and CDR2 is SNEGSKA (reference sequence). This CDR3 is 18 amino acids long. The CDR3 sequence is CSARDTIRSETGVDGYTF.

The chain carries TRBV21-1 and TRBJ2-4; TCRdb's D call, TRBD1, is unchecked because there is no DNA. TRBV21-1 counts as a pseudogene. This CDR3 spans 16 amino acids. Here the CDR3 reads CASSNRDTAICCIQYF.

The genes are TRBV12-3 or TRBV12-4 and TRBJ1-1. The CDR3 length is 13 residues. CDR3 loop: CASRAALVTEAFF.

The rearrangement joins TRBV4-1 to TRBJ2-2. Germline lookup yields CDR1 MGHRA and CDR2 YSYEKL. The CDR3 has 11 residues. CDR3 loop: CASKNTGELFF.

CDR3 loop: CASSAAGDSYEQYF. The chain carries TRBV2 and TRBJ2-7. The germline V gene has CDR1 SNHLY and CDR2 FYNNEI. The CDR3 runs to 14 residues.

The V call is TRBV7-9, the J call TRBJ1-4; TCRdb's assignment of TRBD1 cannot be checked, as there is no DNA. Germline V gives CDR1 SEHNR, CDR2 FQNEAQ (reference sequence). The CDR3 extends over 17 amino acids. This chain's CDR3 is CASSLETQGNGNEKLFF.